The next 6 T cell receptor beta chains were all read from a single sample in a study of CD8 T cells in Susac syndrome. Reverse transcription of about 0.45 to 1 ug RNA used random hexamers. One entry per CDR3 protein results from TCRdb running MiXCR on the immunoSEQ multiplex PCR reads. Here the sample spans about 190,000 distinct CDR3 sequences, about 94% being singletons. The sequenced sample consisted of CD4+ T cells from PBMCs. Every receptor here comes from a human donor in good health.

The chain uses TRBV28 and TRBJ2-3, with TRBD2 identical over 7 bases. Germline trimming cut 7 bases from V and 2 bases from J; bases unmatched to any gene: 12. Per the germline V gene, CDR1 is MDHEN and CDR2 is SYDVKM. The CDR3 loop spans 16 amino acids. The CDR3 nucleotides are TGTGCCAGCACCGGACTGGGGGGGGGACCCACAGATACGCAGTATTTT. Residues: CASTGLGGGPTDTQYF.

V is TRBV7-8 and J is TRBJ1-3; D is unresolved. Per germline, CDR1 SGHVS and CDR2 FQNEAQ. V was shortened by 4 bases and J by 0 bases, with 13 bases between the two germline ends. The CDR3 extends over 16 amino acids. CDR3 sequence (DNA): TGTGCCAGCAGCTCCAGGCGGGTCTCCTCTGGAAACACCATATATTTT. Encoded protein: CASSSRRVSSGNTIYF.

This clonotype was seen once. This chain connects TRBV6-2 or TRBV6-3 to TRBJ2-7; tentative D call: TRBD2 (5 bases). The CDR3 has 12 amino acids. Germline-derived CDR1 and CDR2 are MNHEY and SVGEGT. The V end lost 2 bases, the J end lost 7 bases, and 9 bases lay between the germline ends. The CDR3 DNA is TGTGCCAGCAGTTACCGGGGTTGGGAGCAGTACTTC. Protein sequence: CASSYRGWEQYF.

The chain carries TRBV9 and TRBJ1-5, with D possibly being TRBD1 (6 bases). This CDR3 contains 16 residues. Per the germline V gene, CDR1 is SGDLS and CDR2 is YYNGEE. V lost 3 bases to trimming and J lost 3 bases, with 16 bases between them. CDR3 DNA sequence: TGTGCCAGCAGCGACCCAGGGGATCCGGACAATCAGCCCCAGCATTTT. This translates into CASSDPGDPDNQPQHF.

The chain combines TRBV28 with TRBJ2-2; D unresolved. This CDR3 is built from 13 residues. V shed 5 bases and J shed 6 bases, with 10 bases lying between them. The V gene's germline CDR1 is MDHEN and CDR2 SYDVKM. CDR3 protein: CASSPGEPGELFF. The CDR3, as DNA: TGTGCCAGCAGTCCTGGGGAACCCGGGGAGCTGTTTTTT. The variable domain in full, completed from reference TRBV28 and TRBJ2-2, reads DVKVTQSSRYLVKRTGEKVFLECVQDMDHENMFWYRQDPGLGLRLIYFSYDVKMKEKGDIPEGYSVSREKKERFSLILESASTNQTSMYLCASSPGEPGELFFGEGSRLTVL.

CDR3 nucleotide sequence: TGTGCCAGCAACGGGGGACAGGGGAACCAGCCCCAGCATTTT. Its translation is CASNGGQGNQPQHF. The chain couples TRBV6-1 to TRBJ1-5, with 10 bases fitting TRBD1. Trimming took 7 bases from V and 7 from J; bases not matched to a gene: 7. Looked up from germline, CDR1 is MNHNS and CDR2 is SASEGT. CDR3 length equals 14 residues.